This TCR beta chain was observed in a study of T cells after yellow fever vaccination. Study-wide findings and caveats: Just a small share of clonotypes turned up in the CD4 compartment as well as the CD8 compartment.

V gave up 5 bases and J gave up 6 bases; unmatched junction bases: 13. Germline CDR1 LNHDA, CDR2 SQIVND (reference sequence). The CDR3 is made up of 16 amino acids. MiXCR, run by TCRdb on the 5' RACE reads, gives a single entry per CDR3 protein. The repertoire holds 250,000 or so distinct CDR3 sequences, with around 3.5% as singletons. This clonotype occurred many times. What it binds is not known. The J gene is TRBJ2-3, the V gene TRBV19, with 8 positions matching TRBD1. This receptor was taken from a man aged 18-30 years who received the YFV17D yellow fever vaccine. Sequenced material: PBMCs, taken 15 days after the yellow fever booster vaccination. CDR3 nucleotides: TGTGCCAGTAGTGGGTCCCGCAGGGGGCGAGGTGATACGCAGTATTTT. Translated, it gives CASSGSRRGRGDTQYF.